This T cell receptor beta chain comes out of a study of blood T cell repertoires in COVID-19. Generated by immunoSEQ multiplex PCR, the TCRdb table keeps only in-frame clones and is missing some. The sample carries 60,000 or so clones, around 78% recorded once. This clone was seen a handful of times. The source material was peripheral blood. This TCR came from a human donor in a cohort sampled during active COVID-19.

The CDR3 bases are TGCGCCAGCAGCTTAAAGGAGACAGGGGTAAGTTTCCAGTACTTC. Amino acids: CASSLKETGVSFQYF. This sequence joins TRBV5-1 and TRBJ2-7, with 8 bases that match TRBD1. The germline CDR1 and CDR2 sequences are SGHRS and YFSETQ. CDR3 length: 15 residues. The V and J ends lost 2 bases and 10 bases, in that order; junction bases with no gene match: 14.